This T cell receptor beta chain appears in the sequencing data of a study of blood T cell repertoires in COVID-19 (dated by TCRdb to 2018 to 2021). Some background on the complete study: Samples from collaborators originated in the United States, Italy and Spain and spanned both the acute and convalescent phases of COVID-19. Deeply sampled blood TCRbeta repertoires from subjects exposed to, actively infected with, or recovered from COVID-19 were included in the dataset. HLA class I and class II types, where available, came from metadata supplied by the sample provider rather than from assay-based typing. Samples were obtained from the ongoing ImmuneRACE study (first 160 participants) and from 1,254 subjects provided by 6 global collaborators. The repertoires were released in a freely available public database intended as a resource for research on the immune response to SARS-CoV-2. The prospective study material was composed of cDNA or gDNA derived from T cells, B-cell-depleted T cells, or PBMCs. A de-identified subject ID, COVID-19 status, age in years and sex were almost always included in the sample metadata.

The germline V gene specifies KGHSH as CDR1 and LQKENI as CDR2. V drops 6 bases and J drops 0 bases, leaving 9 bases in between. The CDR3 holds 13 amino acids from the cysteine to the phenylalanine. The only DNA kept is the CDR3, 39 bases in frame from the first base. TCRbeta CDR3 regions were amplified from genomic DNA by means of the immunoSEQ Assay, a bias-controlled multiplex PCR. As for the authors' bioinformatics: The number of nucleated cells in each sample was estimated from the amplification of reference gene primers within the assay. To quantify the absolute abundance of each unique TCRbeta CDR3 rearrangement, sequence reads were collapsed and filtered. For each sample, productive Simpson clonality was calculated as the square root of Simpson's diversity index over productive rearrangements. What TCRdb holds here is the immuneACCESS table cut down to in-frame rearrangements. Part of the clones is not present; checked against another copy, under half of the missing clones reflect an unresolved V gene, and the others are unexplained. That table furnishes V, J and clone size, whereas the DNA furnished D and trimming. The table for this sample lists 300,000 to 450,000 clones; around 87% of them were counted only once. About 10% of the sample is in the top ten clones.

A note on this clone: It lacks a known antigen. Base-call qualities are not available, and no considerably larger clone is one nucleotide away.

Summary of the overall study and its limitations: The quantity of clinical and demographic metadata differed by source and by participant and was supplied without curation.

One collaborating source in Seattle enrolled patients while the patients were actively infected and followed the patients over time throughout the course of disease. Whole blood was collected in K2EDTA tubes by collaborating institutions according to the institutions' own protocols. For TCRbeta analysis, collaborator samples were shipped as frozen whole blood, as isolated PBMCs, or as DNA extracted from either sample type. The source of this sequence is a woman in her twenties or thirties with COVID-19, enrolled during active disease. Recombination connected TRBV18 to TRBJ2-7; the D gene lacks a confident call. Sequences were obtained from peripheral blood. The nucleotides read TGTGCCAGCTCCTATCAAAGCTCCTACGAGCAGTACTTC. This sequence encodes CASSYQSSYEQYF.